A selection of T cell receptor beta chains follows, all from one sample in a study of blood T cell repertoires in COVID-19. This table comes from immunoSEQ multiplex PCR, and its TCRdb copy is limited to in-frame clones, with some not included. The table has roughly 33,000 clones, approximately 80% seen once; the top ten hold roughly 7.3%. The sample comprised peripheral blood. These receptors originate from a woman in her sixties or seventies with acute or convalescent COVID-19. CDR3s include the opening cysteine and the closing phenylalanine or tryptophan. The D gene is left open where the match is weak.

d_call v_call cdr3_aa
TRBD1 TRBV19 CASRPSTGEKLFF
NA TRBV29-1 CSVDAGEGQPQHF
NA TRBV6-6 CASSPSTIDEKLFF
TRBD1 TRBV6-1 CASSGSLQGAQETQYF
NA TRBV10-2 CASNARTAYGYTF
NA TRBV7-9 CASSLFSPTLDNEQFF
TRBD1 TRBV11-2 CASSSLQGNYGYTF
TRBD1 TRBV28 CASRDQGAIGYTF
TRBD1 TRBV28 CASSQGQGSYNEQFF
NA TRBV7-2 CASSLGGRLNYGYTF
NA TRBV5-1 CASSETVSLAGNTIYF
TRBD1 TRBV19 CASSITGTGASPLHF
NA TRBV9 CASSSLDITGTGELFF
NA TRBV5-4 CASSLESGPTGELFF
NA TRBV27 CASSLIGRVNEQFF
NA TRBV2 CASSEWTAYGEQFF
NA TRBV5-1 CASSEAGWGYEQYF
TRBD2 TRBV18 CASSPRLAGITDTQYF
TRBD1 TRBV18 CASSSMDRGGYTF
TRBD1 TRBV5-1 CASSLGGTDNEKLFF
NA TRBV19 CASEAQLGAAPQHF
TRBD2 TRBV7-6 CASRLTSGGLDTQYF
TRBD1 TRBV5-1 CATRDSPGPTEAFF
NA TRBV21-1 CASSRPGLPPIGYTF
NA TRBV20-1 CSASDWALGGYTF
NA TRBV9 CASSPGGDTEAFF